These 9 T cell receptor beta chains were all obtained from the same sample, sequenced in a study of blood T cell repertoires in COVID-19. Measured with immunoSEQ multiplex PCR; TCRdb has only the in-frame clones, and not every one. The table records around 200,000 clones, about 86% of them present only once. What was sequenced was peripheral blood. These TCRs come from a woman in her late teens or twenties who had recovered from COVID-19.

This chain links TRBV15 with TRBJ2-5; no reliable D call. The CDR3 totals 11 residues. Trimming cost V 5 bases and J 4 bases, with 5 bases left between them. Germline V CDR1 and CDR2: LNHNV, YYDKDF (reference sequence). CDR3: CATSHRETQYF. The CDR3 DNA is TGTGCCACCAGCCATAGAGAGACCCAGTACTTC.

The chain combines TRBV24-1 with TRBJ2-3, with D tentatively TRBD1 (6 bases). Germline loops: CDR1 KGHDR, CDR2 SFDVKD. The CDR3 is made up of 15 amino acids. V dropped 4 bases and J dropped 4 bases, with 14 bases sitting between them. CDR3 bases: TGTGCCACCAGTGACCCCAGCAGGGGATCAGATACGCAGTATTTT. It specifies CATSDPSRGSDTQYF.

There are a few counts of this clone. This chain joins TRBV28 and TRBJ2-2; D unclear. V dropped 1 base and J dropped 6 bases, with 12 bases sitting between them. This CDR3 comprises 15 residues. From germline, CDR1 is MDHEN and CDR2 SYDVKM. The CDR3, as DNA: TGTGCCAGCAGTTTATCCAGAGGATATCCCGGGGAGCTGTTTTTT. It is translated as CASSLSRGYPGELFF.

J is TRBJ1-2 and V is TRBV19; 7 bases map to TRBD1. The CDR3 is made up of 13 amino acids. Germline V lookup: CDR1 LNHDA, CDR2 SQIVND (reference sequence). The V and J ends lost 6 bases and 4 bases, in that order; junction bases with no gene match: 5. The CDR3 sequence is CASSASGGYGYTF. CDR3 bases: TGTGCCAGTAGCGCGTCAGGGGGCTATGGCTACACCTTC.

The chain links TRBV6-5 to TRBJ2-7; 9 nucleotides align to TRBD1. CDR1 is MNHEY, CDR2 SVGAGI, per germline. Trimming took 6 bases from V and 0 from J; bases not matched to a gene: 6. CDR3 length equals 15 residues. The CDR3 is CASSLDRGSSYEQYF. CDR3 in DNA: TGTGCCAGCAGCTTGGACAGGGGAAGCTCCTACGAGCAGTACTTC.

The chain is built from TRBV7-9 and TRBJ2-7, with TRBD1 identical over 11 bases. CDR1 SEHNR and CDR2 FQNEAQ come from the germline V gene (reference sequence). Trimming cost V 2 bases and J 5 bases; bases outside gene matches: 5. There are 15 residues in the CDR3. In DNA form, the CDR3 reads TGTGCCAGCAGCTTACGGGACAGGGGGGTCGACGAGCAGTACGTC. This sequence encodes CASSLRDRGVDEQYV.

The chain is built from TRBV4-3 and TRBJ2-1; D uncertain. The CDR3 contains 15 residues. Per germline, CDR1 LGHNA and CDR2 YSLEER. V was shortened by 0 bases and J by 2 bases, with 8 bases between the two germline ends. The CDR3 sequence is CASSQERNAYNEQFF. The CDR3 DNA reads as TGCGCCAGCAGCCAAGAGCGGAACGCCTACAATGAGCAGTTCTTC.

The rearrangement uses TRBV5-1 and TRBJ1-6; TRBD1 matches 10 bases. Germline CDR1 and CDR2: SGHRS and YFSETQ. This CDR3 comprises 19 residues. The V and J ends lost 0 bases and 0 bases, in that order; junction bases with no gene match: 6. CDR3: CASSLGDRGPSSYNSPLHF. The CDR3 region has the DNA TGCGCCAGCAGCTTGGGGGACAGGGGCCCGAGCTCCTATAATTCACCCCTCCACTTT.

The chain employs TRBV9 and TRBJ2-3; 11 nucleotides align to TRBD2. There are 16 residues in the CDR3. Germline V gene sequence: CDR1 SGDLS, CDR2 YYNGEE. J was trimmed by 4 bases and V by 3 bases; bases with no gene match: 7. CDR3 in amino acids: CASSDNLAGGPDTQYF. The CDR3 region has the DNA TGTGCCAGCAGCGACAATCTAGCGGGAGGACCAGATACGCAGTATTTT.